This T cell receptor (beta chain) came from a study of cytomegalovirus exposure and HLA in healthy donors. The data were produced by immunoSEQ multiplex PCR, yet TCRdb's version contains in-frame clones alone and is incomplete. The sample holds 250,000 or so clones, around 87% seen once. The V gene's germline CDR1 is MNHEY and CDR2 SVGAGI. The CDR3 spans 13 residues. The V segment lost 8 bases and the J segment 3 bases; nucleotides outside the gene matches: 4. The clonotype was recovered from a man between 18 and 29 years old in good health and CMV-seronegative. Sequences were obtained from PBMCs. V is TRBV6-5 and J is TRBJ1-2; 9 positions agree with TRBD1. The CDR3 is CASFTGGDYGYTF. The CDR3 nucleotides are TGTGCCAGCTTCACAGGGGGCGACTATGGCTACACCTTC.